This T cell receptor (beta chain) was captured in a study of blood T cell repertoires in COVID-19. Study information: Samples taken during acute and convalescent COVID-19 were collected in the United States, Italy and Spain.

Participants were aged about 18 to 100 years, lived in some 23 US areas, and enrolled virtually. Recovered status applied to Cohort 3 donors who had two consecutive negative PCRs. It also applied to those with clearance or with symptom resolution. Authors' analysis steps: Cell counts per sample came from amplifying reference gene primers. Libraries were prepared by immunoSEQ multiplex PCR; TCRdb keeps only in-frame clonotypes and omits some of them. V and J calls plus clone size are reproduced from that table; the DNA served to infer D and trimming. The top ten hold 8.5% to 10% of the sample, which has 310,000 or so clones, roughly 87% seen once. From germline, CDR1 is SGHTS and CDR2 YDEGEE. The V and J ends lost 4 bases and 0 bases respectively, with 5 bases between them. The CDR3 runs 13 residues.

This sequence originates from a woman aged 18-29 years who had recovered from COVID-19. This chain uses TRBV5-8 with TRBJ1-5, with D hard to call. The sequencing input was PBMCs or T cells enriched from blood (not recorded which). CDR3 DNA sequence: TGTGCCAGCAGCCGAGATAGCAATCAGCCCCAGCATTTT. Protein: CASSRDSNQPQHF. The complete variable domain, with remaining parts taken from reference TRBV5-8 and TRBJ1-5, reads EAGVTQSPTHLIKTRGQQATLRCSPISGHTSVYWYQQALGLGLQFLLWYDEGEERNRGNFPPRFSGRQFPNYSSELNVNALELEDSALYLCASSRDSNQPQHFGDGTRLSIL.